The T cell receptor beta chain under discussion was sequenced for a study of blood T cell repertoires in COVID-19. As for the study in general: From the United States, Italy and Spain came samples of acute and convalescent COVID-19.

This CDR3 comprises 13 residues. Germline loops: CDR1 SNHLY, CDR2 FYNNEI. With 2 bases removed from V and 2 bases from J, the gap between germline ends came to 6 bases. TCRdb keeps only in-frame clones here, not all; method: immunoSEQ multiplex PCR. Of fewer than 150,000 clones in the sample, about 87% were seen once. V usage is TRBV2 and J usage is TRBJ1-1; D remains unclear. The clonotype was recovered from a woman in her 70s with acute or convalescent COVID-19. Sequenced: peripheral blood. This CDR3 is CASSEQFNTEAFF. CDR3 in DNA: TGTGCCAGCAGTGAACAGTTTAACACTGAAGCTTTCTTT.